Described below is a single T cell receptor beta chain sequence and its context. Its matching antigen is unknown. The entry originates in a study of blood T cells in healthy people across ages. Study-level points and caveats: Diversity was estimated from one million T cells, and these estimates were considered underestimates.

PCR was performed a second time for roughly 6 to 12 cycles using a sample-barcoded 5' primer and a J-beta primer mix. One entry per CDR3 protein, called by TCRdb with MiXCR from the 5' RACE reads. The sample yields about 2 million distinct CDR3 sequences, around 48% seen once. The TCR comes from a woman in her thirties or forties in good health. The sample was blood.

The CDR3 spells CSARQDYNSPLHF. The CDR3 region has the DNA TGCAGTGCTCGGCAGGACTATAATTCACCCCTCCACTTT. The genes are TRBV20-1 and TRBJ1-6; D remains ambiguous. Germline CDR1 DFQATT, CDR2 SNEGSKA (reference sequence). V dropped 5 bases and J dropped 3 bases, with 8 bases sitting between them. The CDR3 length is 13 residues.